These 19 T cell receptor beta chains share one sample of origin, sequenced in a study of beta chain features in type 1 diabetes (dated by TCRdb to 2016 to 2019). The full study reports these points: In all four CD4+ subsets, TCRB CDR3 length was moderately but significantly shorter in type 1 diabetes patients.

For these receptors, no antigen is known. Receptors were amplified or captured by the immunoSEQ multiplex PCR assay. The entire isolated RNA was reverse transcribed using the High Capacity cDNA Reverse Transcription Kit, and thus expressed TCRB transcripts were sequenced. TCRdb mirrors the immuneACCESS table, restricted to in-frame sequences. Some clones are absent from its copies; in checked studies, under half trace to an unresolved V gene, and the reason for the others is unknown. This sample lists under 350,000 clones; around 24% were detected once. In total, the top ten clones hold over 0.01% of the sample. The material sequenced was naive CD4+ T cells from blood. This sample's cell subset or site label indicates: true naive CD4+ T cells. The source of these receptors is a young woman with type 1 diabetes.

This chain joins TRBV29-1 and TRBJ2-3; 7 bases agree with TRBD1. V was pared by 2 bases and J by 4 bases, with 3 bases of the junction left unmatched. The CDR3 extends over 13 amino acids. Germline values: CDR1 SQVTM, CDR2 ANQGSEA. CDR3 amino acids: CSVERGLADTQYF. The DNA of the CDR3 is TGCAGCGTTGAAAGGGGGCTGGCAGATACGCAGTATTTT.

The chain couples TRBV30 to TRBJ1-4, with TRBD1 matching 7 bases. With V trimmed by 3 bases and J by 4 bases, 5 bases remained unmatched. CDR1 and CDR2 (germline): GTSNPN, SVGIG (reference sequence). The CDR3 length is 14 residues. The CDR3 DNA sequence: TGTGCCTGGAGCGGACAGGCCAGTAATGAAAAACTGTTTTTT. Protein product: CAWSGQASNEKLFF. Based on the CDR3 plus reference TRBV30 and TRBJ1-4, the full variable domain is SQTIHQWPATLVQPVGSPLSLECTVEGTSNPNLYWYRQAAGRGLQLLFYSVGIGQISSEVPQNLSASRPQDRQFILSSKKLLLSDSGFYLCAWSGQASNEKLFFGSGTQLSVL.

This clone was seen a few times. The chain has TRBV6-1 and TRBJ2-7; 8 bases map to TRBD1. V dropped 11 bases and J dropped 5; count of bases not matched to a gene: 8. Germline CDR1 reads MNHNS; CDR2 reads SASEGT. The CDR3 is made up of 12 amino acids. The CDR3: CAARTGIHEQYF. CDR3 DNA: TGTGCCGCTCGGACAGGGATCCACGAGCAGTACTTC.

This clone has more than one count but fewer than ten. The CDR3 is CASSLVADEQFF. CDR3 coding DNA: TGTGCCAGCAGTTTAGTAGCGGATGAGCAGTTCTTC. V and J are TRBV28 and TRBJ2-1; possible D gene TRBD2, 6 bases. The length of the CDR3 is 12 residues. The germline CDR1 and CDR2 sequences are MDHEN and SYDVKM. V lost 2 bases, J lost 8 bases, and 7 bases lay in between.

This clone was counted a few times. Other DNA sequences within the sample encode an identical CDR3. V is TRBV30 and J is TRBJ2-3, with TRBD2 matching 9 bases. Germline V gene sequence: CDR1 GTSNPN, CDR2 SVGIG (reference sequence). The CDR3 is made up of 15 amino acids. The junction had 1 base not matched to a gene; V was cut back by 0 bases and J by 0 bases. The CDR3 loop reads CAWSVGLASTDTQYF. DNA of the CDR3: TGTGCCTGGAGTGTCGGACTAGCGAGCACAGATACGCAGTATTTT.

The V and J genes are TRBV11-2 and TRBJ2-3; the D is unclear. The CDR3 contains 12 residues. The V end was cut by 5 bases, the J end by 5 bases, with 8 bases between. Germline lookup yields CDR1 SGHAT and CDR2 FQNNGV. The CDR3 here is CASSRRRDTQYF. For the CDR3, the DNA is TGTGCCAGCAGCAGGAGACGAGATACGCAGTATTTT.

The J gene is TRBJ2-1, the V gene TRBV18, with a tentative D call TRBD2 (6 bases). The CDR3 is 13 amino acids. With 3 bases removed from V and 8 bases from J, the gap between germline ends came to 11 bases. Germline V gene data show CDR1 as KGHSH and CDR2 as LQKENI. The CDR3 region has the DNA TGTGCCAGCTCACCTCCGGGGGACCATGAGCAGTTCTTC. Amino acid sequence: CASSPPGDHEQFF.

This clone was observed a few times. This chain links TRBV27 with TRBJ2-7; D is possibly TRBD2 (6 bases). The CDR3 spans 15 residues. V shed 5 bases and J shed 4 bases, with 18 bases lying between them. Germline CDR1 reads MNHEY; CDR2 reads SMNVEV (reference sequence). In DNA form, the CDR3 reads TGTGCCAGCAGTATGGTGGGACTCAACATATACGAGCAGTACTTC. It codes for CASSMVGLNIYEQYF.

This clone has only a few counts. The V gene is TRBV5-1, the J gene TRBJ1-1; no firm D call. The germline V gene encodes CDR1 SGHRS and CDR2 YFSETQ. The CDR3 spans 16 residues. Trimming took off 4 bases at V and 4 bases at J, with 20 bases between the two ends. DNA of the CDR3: TGCGCCAGCAGCAGGTCCCCGCCGGAGGTGGGCACTGAAGCTTTCTTT. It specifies CASSRSPPEVGTEAFF.

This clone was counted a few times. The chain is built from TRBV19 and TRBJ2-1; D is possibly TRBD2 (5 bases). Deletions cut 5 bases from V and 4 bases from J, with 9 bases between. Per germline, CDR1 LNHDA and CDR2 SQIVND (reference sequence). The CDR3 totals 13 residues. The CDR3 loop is CASSRAEYNEQFF. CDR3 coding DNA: TGTGCCAGTAGTCGAGCGGAGTACAATGAGCAGTTCTTC.

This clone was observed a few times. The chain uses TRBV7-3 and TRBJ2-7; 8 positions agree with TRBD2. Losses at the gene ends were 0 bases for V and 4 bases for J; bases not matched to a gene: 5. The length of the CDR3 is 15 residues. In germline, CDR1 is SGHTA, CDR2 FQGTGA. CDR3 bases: TGTGCCAGCAGCTTAACTGCTGCGGGGGGATACGAGCAGTACTTC. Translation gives CASSLTAAGGYEQYF.

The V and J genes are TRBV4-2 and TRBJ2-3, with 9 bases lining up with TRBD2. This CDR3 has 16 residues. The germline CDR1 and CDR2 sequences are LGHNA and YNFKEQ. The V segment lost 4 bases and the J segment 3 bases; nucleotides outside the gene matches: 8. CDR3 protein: CASSRERLAGTDTQYF. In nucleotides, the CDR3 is TGTGCCAGCAGCCGAGAGAGGCTAGCGGGGACAGATACGCAGTATTTT.

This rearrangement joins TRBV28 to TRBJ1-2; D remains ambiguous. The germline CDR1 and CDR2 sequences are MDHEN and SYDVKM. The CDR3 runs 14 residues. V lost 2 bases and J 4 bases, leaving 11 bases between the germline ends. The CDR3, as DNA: TGTGCCAGCAGTTTACGGGTGGGGAGCTATGGCTACACCTTC. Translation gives CASSLRVGSYGYTF.

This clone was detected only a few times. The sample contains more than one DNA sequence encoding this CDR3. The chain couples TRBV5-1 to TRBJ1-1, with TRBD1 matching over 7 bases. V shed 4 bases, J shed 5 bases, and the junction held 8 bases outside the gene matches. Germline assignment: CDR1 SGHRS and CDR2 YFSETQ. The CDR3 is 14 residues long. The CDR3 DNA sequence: TGCGCCAGCAGCAGAGACAGGGTGGGGACTGAAGCTTTCTTT. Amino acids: CASSRDRVGTEAFF.

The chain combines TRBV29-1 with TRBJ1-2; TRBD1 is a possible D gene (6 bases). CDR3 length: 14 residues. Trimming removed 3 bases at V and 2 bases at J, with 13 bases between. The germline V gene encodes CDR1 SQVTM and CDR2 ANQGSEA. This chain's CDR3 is CSVDWGQGNYGYTF. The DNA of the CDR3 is TGCAGCGTTGATTGGGGGCAGGGGAACTATGGCTACACCTTC.

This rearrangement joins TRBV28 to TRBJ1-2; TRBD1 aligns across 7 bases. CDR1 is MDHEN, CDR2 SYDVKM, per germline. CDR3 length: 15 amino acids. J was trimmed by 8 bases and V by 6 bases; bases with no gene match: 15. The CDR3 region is CASRNQPDRVWGYTF. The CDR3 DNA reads TGTGCCAGCAGAAACCAACCTGACAGGGTCTGGGGCTACACCTTC.

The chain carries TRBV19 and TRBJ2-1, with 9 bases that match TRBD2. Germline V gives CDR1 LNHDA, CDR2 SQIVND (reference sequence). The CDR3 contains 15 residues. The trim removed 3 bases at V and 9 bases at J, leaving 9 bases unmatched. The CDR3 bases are TGTGCCAGTAGTATCGGACTAGCGAACGTCCTTGAGCAGTTCTTC. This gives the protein CASSIGLANVLEQFF.

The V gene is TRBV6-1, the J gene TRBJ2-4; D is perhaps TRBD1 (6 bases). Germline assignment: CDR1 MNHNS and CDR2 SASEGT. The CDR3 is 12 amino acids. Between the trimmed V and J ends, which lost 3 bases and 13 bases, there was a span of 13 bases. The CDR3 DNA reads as TGTGCCAGCAGTGACGGGGACAACTCACAGTACTTC. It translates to CASSDGDNSQYF.

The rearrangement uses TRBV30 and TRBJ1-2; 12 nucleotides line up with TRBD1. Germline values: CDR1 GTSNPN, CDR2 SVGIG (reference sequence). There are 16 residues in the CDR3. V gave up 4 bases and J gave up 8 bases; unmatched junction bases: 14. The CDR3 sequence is CAWTPRWGQGARGYTF. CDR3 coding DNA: TGTGCCTGGACCCCCCGGTGGGGACAGGGGGCGCGGGGCTACACCTTC. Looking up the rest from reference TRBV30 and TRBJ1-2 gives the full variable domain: SQTIHQWPATLVQPVGSPLSLECTVEGTSNPNLYWYRQAAGRGLQLLFYSVGIGQISSEVPQNLSASRPQDRQFILSSKKLLLSDSGFYLCAWTPRWGQGARGYTFGSGTRLTVV.